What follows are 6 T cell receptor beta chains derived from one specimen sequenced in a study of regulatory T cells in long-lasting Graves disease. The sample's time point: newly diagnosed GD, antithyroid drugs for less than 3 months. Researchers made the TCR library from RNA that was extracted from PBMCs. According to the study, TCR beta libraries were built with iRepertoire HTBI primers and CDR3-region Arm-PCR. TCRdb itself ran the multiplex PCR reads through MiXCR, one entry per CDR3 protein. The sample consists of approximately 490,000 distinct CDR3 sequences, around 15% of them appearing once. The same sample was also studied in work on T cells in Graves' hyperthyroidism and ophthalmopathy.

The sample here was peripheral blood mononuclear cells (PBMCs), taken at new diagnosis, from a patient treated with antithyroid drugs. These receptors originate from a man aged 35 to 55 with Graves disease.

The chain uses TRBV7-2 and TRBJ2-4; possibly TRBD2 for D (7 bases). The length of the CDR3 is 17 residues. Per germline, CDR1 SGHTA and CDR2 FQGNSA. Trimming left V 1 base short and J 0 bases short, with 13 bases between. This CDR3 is CASSLEPRGAAKNIQYF. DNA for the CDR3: TGTGCCAGCAGCTTAGAGCCTCGGGGGGCAGCCAAAAACATTCAGTACTTC.

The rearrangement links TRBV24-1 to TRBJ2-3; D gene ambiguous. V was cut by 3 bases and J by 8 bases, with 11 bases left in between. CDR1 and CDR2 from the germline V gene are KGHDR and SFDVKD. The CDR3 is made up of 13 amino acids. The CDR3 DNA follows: TGTGCCACCAGTGATATTCGGACGGGTACGCAGTATTTT. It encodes CATSDIRTGTQYF.

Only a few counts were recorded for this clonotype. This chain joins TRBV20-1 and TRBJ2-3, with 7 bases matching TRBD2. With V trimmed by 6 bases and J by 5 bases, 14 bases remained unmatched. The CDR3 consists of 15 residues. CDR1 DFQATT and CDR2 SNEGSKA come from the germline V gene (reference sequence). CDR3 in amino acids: CSAEWLAEAIDTQYF. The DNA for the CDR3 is TGCAGTGCCGAGTGGCTAGCGGAGGCGATAGATACGCAGTATTTT.

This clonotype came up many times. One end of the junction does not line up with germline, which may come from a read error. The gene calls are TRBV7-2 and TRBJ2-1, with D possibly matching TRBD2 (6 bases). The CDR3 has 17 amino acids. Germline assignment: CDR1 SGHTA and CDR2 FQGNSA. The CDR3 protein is CASSARDSSLYYNEQFF. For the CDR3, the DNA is TGTGCCAGCAGCGCCCGGGACTCCTCGCTTTACTACAATGAGCAATTCTTC.

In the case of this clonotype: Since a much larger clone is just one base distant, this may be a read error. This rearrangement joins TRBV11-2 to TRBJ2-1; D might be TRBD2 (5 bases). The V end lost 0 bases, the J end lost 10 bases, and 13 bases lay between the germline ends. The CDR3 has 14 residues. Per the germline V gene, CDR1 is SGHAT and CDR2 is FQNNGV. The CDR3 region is CASSLDLSAGEQFF. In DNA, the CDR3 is TGTGCCAGCAGCTTAGATCTTAGCGCGGGCGAGCAGTTCTTC.

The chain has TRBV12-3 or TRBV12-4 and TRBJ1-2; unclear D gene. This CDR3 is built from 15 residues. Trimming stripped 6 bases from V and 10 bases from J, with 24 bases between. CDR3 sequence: CASRPGRRTQEDYTF. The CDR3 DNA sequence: TGTGCCAGCAGGCCCGGCCGAAGGACTCAAGAGGACTACACCTTC.